This T cell receptor (beta chain) is from a study of beta chain features in type 1 diabetes. Note on this clone: The target antigen is unknown.

Reverse transcribing all isolated RNA meant expressed TCRB transcripts were sequenced. Sequenced by immunoSEQ multiplex PCR; TCRdb stores in-frame clones only, minus some. The sample comprises almost 350,000 clones, less than 9.5% of which are singletons, and around 0.45% rests with the top ten. Germline CDR1 SQVTM, CDR2 ANQGSEA. The germline V and J ends were trimmed by 6 bases and 5 bases, with 7 bases remaining between them. The CDR3 is 10 amino acids. Study outcomes and limitations: TCRB CDR3 length was moderately but significantly reduced in all four CD4+ subsets of Type 1 diabetes patients.

The J gene is TRBJ2-5, the V gene TRBV29-1; D remains ambiguous. The sequencing sample was made of central memory CD4+ T cells from blood. This receptor was obtained from a woman aged 18-29 years in good health. The chain's CDR3 is CSVARETQYF. Here the CDR3 DNA reads TGCAGCGTGGCACGGGAGACCCAGTACTTC.